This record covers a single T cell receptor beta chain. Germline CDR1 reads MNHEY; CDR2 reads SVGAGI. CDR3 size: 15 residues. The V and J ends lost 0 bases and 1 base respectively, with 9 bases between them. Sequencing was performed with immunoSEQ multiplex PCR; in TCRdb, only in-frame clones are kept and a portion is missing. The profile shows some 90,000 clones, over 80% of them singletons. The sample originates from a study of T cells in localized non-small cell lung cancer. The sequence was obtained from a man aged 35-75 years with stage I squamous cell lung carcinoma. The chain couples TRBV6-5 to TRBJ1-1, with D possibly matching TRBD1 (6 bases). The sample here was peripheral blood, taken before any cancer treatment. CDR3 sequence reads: CASSYSRGGNTEAFF. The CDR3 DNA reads TGTGCCAGCAGTTACTCGAGGGGGGGGAACACTGAAGCTTTCTTT.